This T cell receptor beta chain was captured by sequencing in a study of OX40 agonist ivuxolimab in advanced cancers. At the level of the study: Those treated in dose escalation had hepatocellular carcinoma, melanoma, renal cell cancer or head and neck cancer. Study-level points and caveats: Expanded clones tended on average to be more numerous among CD8+ T cells than CD4+.

As concerns this clone: Its antigen remains unidentified.

Trimming left V 0 bases short and J 4 bases short, with 6 bases between. Germline V lookup: CDR1 MRHNA, CDR2 SNTAGT. CDR3 size: 13 residues. Data came from immunoSEQ multiplex PCR; TCRdb stores just in-frame clones and leaves some out. Of fewer than 20,000 clones in the sample, over 75% were seen once. The receptor was derived from an adult with an advanced solid tumor such as melanoma, head and neck, liver or kidney cancer. Source: CD4+ or CD8+ T cells sorted from blood, taken in a trial of the OX40 agonist ivuxolimab. The rearrangement joins TRBV6-4 to TRBJ1-2; no clear D. The CDR3, as DNA: TGTGCCAGCAGTGACTCGGCAGGCTATGGCTACACCTTC. It translates to CASSDSAGYGYTF.